The next 3 T cell receptor beta chains were all read from a single sample in a study of OX40 agonist ivuxolimab in advanced cancers. Libraries were built with the immunoSEQ multiplex PCR assay. In TCRdb, the immuneACCESS table is reduced to in-frame sequences with V and J assigned. These tables do not hold every clone; where another copy was compared, an unresolved V gene accounts for under half, and the others remain unexplained. Within this sample are 75,000 to 100,000 clones, with more than 75% of them counted one time only. The ten most abundant clones make up about 2.7% of the sample. This specimen was CD4+ or CD8+ T cells sorted from blood, taken in a trial of the OX40 agonist ivuxolimab. All receptors derive from an adult with an advanced solid tumor such as melanoma, head and neck, liver or kidney cancer.

CDR3 DNA: TGTGCCAGCAGCTTAAAGCCAGGGTCAATAGCGGGGCGCACAGATACGCAGTATTTT. This gives the protein CASSLKPGSIAGRTDTQYF. The rearrangement joins TRBV11-1 to TRBJ2-3, with TRBD2 matching 8 bases. Germline V gene data show CDR1 as SGHAT and CDR2 as FQDESV (reference sequence). The V gene end was trimmed by 2 bases and the J gene end by 1 base; junction bases not matched to a gene: 14. The length of the CDR3 is 19 residues.

The chain joins TRBV28 to TRBJ2-7, with D possibly matching TRBD2 (6 bases). CDR1 is MDHEN, CDR2 SYDVKM, per germline. V lost 3 bases and J 1 base, leaving 13 bases between the germline ends. This CDR3 is built from 15 residues. CDR3 sequence (DNA): TGTGCCAGCAGTTTGGCTTGGGAGGTGTCCTACGAGCAGTACTTC. It specifies CASSLAWEVSYEQYF.

The chain uses TRBV2 and TRBJ2-7, with D uncertain. The CDR3 has 15 amino acids. CDR1 SNHLY and CDR2 FYNNEI come from the germline V gene. Trimming left V 7 bases short and J 5 bases short, with 21 bases between. The CDR3 here is CASKVGDPGMDEQYF. CDR3 sequence (DNA): TGTGCCAGCAAAGTCGGCGACCCCGGTATGGACGAGCAGTACTTC.